What follows describes a single T cell receptor beta chain. Its cognate antigen is unknown. The authors obtained around 2 micrograms of genomic DNA from cryopreserved PBMCs for TCR beta libraries. This CDR3 is built from 14 residues. V gave up 5 bases and J gave up 8 bases, with 16 bases separating them. Germline V gives CDR1 SGDLS, CDR2 YYNGEE. Repertoires were generated with immunoSEQ multiplex PCR, while TCRdb's copy carries only in-frame clones and drops some. The sample yields 300,000 to 400,000 clones, under 70% seen once. This specimen belongs to a study of cytotoxic CD8 clonotypes in ibrutinib-treated CLL. Points from the study as a whole: Treatment left the uncommon public clonotypes either contracted or stable in frequency.

This receptor was taken from a human donor with chronic lymphocytic leukemia. The genes are TRBV9 and TRBJ1-4; D gene unclear. The sample consisted of PBMCs, taken after 36 months of ibrutinib treatment. The CDR3: CASSGGPRLEKLFF. CDR3 sequence (DNA): TGTGCCAGCAGTGGAGGACCCAGGCTGGAAAAACTGTTTTTT.